The sequence of this T cell receptor (beta chain) was determined in a study of breast tumors, draining lymph nodes, adjacent tissues. Findings and limits, study-wide: Tumor T cell lymph node origin was a supported hypothesis, not proven. Tumor TCR diversity was below lymph nodes but above nontumor tissue. Luminal-like breast cancer showed significantly higher tumor–nontumor repertoire similarity than basal-like.

TCRdb passed the multiplex PCR reads through MiXCR, listing each CDR3 protein once. The profile shows about 12,000 distinct CDR3 sequences, about 50% of them singletons. In the case of this clonotype: Its antigen is not identified.

This TCR came from a female donor with breast cancer. Some clones in this sample may be carry-over from other donors' samples. The source material was tumor-adjacent breast tissue.

The CDR3 DNA reads as TGTGCCAGCAGCACTAACAGGGGGAGCAATCAGCCCCAGCATTTT. Translation: CASSTNRGSNQPQHF. The chain links TRBV7-2 to TRBJ1-5; 8 nucleotides match TRBD1. Per the germline V gene, CDR1 is SGHTA and CDR2 is FQGNSA. V shed 5 bases, J shed 1 base, and the junction held 4 bases outside the gene matches. The CDR3 is 15 residues long.